Shown below are 27 T cell receptor beta chains from a single sample sequenced in a study of regulatory T cells in long-lasting Graves disease. Library construction for TCR beta used iRepertoire HTBI primers and Arm-PCR of CDR3 regions. TCRdb re-analysed the multiplex PCR reads in MiXCR, keeping a single row per CDR3 protein. Among some 370,000 distinct CDR3 sequences listed, approximately 25% were seen once. Time point specified: persistent/refractory GD, antithyroid drugs over 5 years with positive TRAb. Following extraction of RNA from PBMCs, that RNA was used to make the TCR library. Here the sequenced sample was peripheral blood mononuclear cells (PBMCs), taken when the disease was refractory, from a patient treated with antithyroid drugs. The receptors shown here come from a woman in her 40s with Graves disease.

This clonotype has a count of ten or more. CDR3 sequence (DNA): TGTGCCAGCAGTTTAGGTCAGATGAACACCGGGGAGCTGTTTTTT. It yields the protein CASSLGQMNTGELFF. V and J are TRBV28 and TRBJ2-2, with D unresolved. This CDR3 comprises 15 residues. The V and J ends lost 2 bases and 1 base respectively, with 8 bases between them. Germline CDR1 is MDHEN and CDR2 is SYDVKM.

The chain employs TRBV7-9 and TRBJ1-6; 9 nucleotides line up with TRBD1. Germline V lookup: CDR1 SEHNR, CDR2 FQNEAQ (reference sequence). The CDR3 contains 16 residues. The V and J ends lost 4 bases and 5 bases, in that order; junction bases with no gene match: 6. CDR3 region: CASSSQGALDNSPLHF. The CDR3 nucleotides are TGTGCCAGCAGCTCACAGGGGGCTCTCGATAATTCACCCCTCCACTTT.

The rearrangement joins TRBV7-8 to TRBJ2-2; D tentatively reads TRBD1 or TRBD2 (5 bases each). This CDR3 spans 19 amino acids. Germline CDR1 is SGHVS and CDR2 is FQNEAQ. V was clipped by 1 base and J by 3 bases, with 21 bases between them. The CDR3 nucleotides are TGTGCCAGCAGCTTAGTGGGTCTGGGGGTCCTGCAGGACACCGGGGAGCTGTTTTTT. It translates to CASSLVGLGVLQDTGELFF.

This chain connects TRBV29-1 to TRBJ2-2; D call uncertain. V lost 1 base, J lost 1 base, and 1 base lay in between. The CDR3 sequence is 12 residues long. Germline V gene data show CDR1 as SQVTM and CDR2 as ANQGSEA. CDR3 sequence reads: CSVEVNTGELFF. DNA for the CDR3: TGCAGCGTTGAAGTGAACACCGGGGAGCTGTTTTTT.

Only a few counts were recorded for this clonotype. The chain couples TRBV20-1 to TRBJ2-7, with a tentative D call TRBD2 (7 bases). The germline V gene has CDR1 DFQATT and CDR2 SNEGSKA (reference sequence). V gave up 0 bases and J gave up 7 bases, with 34 bases separating them. This CDR3 contains 20 residues. The CDR3 DNA reads as TGCAGTGCTAGAGATATCGGTATAGAGATTTGGGGGAGCAGGGGAGGGGAGCAGTACTTC. Residues: CSARDIGIEIWGSRGGEQYF.

V gene TRBV28 combines with J gene TRBJ2-2; tentatively, D is TRBD2 (6 bases). Per germline, CDR1 MDHEN and CDR2 SYDVKM. The CDR3 is 15 residues long. Trimming left V 4 bases short and J 5 bases short, with 14 bases between. The CDR3, as DNA: TGTGCCAGCAGTTCCCGCGGGGTCCGGACCGGGGAGCTGTTTTTT. This translates into CASSSRGVRTGELFF.

V is TRBV19 and J is TRBJ2-7; no clear D. V lost 2 bases and J 6 bases, leaving 8 bases between the germline ends. This CDR3 has 12 amino acids. Germline assignment: CDR1 LNHDA and CDR2 SQIVND (reference sequence). CDR3: CASSIIGGEQYF. CDR3 nucleotides: TGTGCCAGTAGTATAATTGGCGGCGAGCAGTACTTC.

V is TRBV3-1 and J is TRBJ2-4; the match to TRBD1 covers 7 bases. With V trimmed by 4 bases and J by 6 bases, 3 bases remained unmatched. From germline, CDR1 is LGHDT and CDR2 YNNKEL (reference sequence). The CDR3 loop spans 13 amino acids. CDR3 nucleotides: TGTGCCAGCAGCCTACAGGGGCCAAACATTCAGTACTTC. Translated, it gives CASSLQGPNIQYF.

The V and J genes are TRBV27 and TRBJ2-7, with D tentatively TRBD1 (5 bases). The CDR3 length is 16 residues. From germline, CDR1 is MNHEY and CDR2 SMNVEV (reference sequence). V lost 2 bases and J 5 bases, leaving 19 bases between the germline ends. CDR3 amino acids: CASSLGLRQGAHEQYF. The CDR3 DNA sequence: TGTGCCAGCAGTTTAGGGTTACGTCAGGGTGCCCACGAGCAGTACTTC.

The table lists this clonotype with many counts. This rearrangement joins TRBV28 to TRBJ1-1, with D unresolved. CDR1 and CDR2 (germline): MDHEN, SYDVKM. The V and J ends lost 6 bases and 5 bases respectively, with 7 bases between them. The CDR3 is 11 amino acids. CDR3 nucleotide sequence: TGTGCCAGCAGGGGTGAGACTGAAGCTTTCTTT. It specifies CASRGETEAFF.

This clonotype was seen a handful of times. The chain employs TRBV20-1 and TRBJ2-7; a possible D gene is TRBD1 (5 bases). Trimming cost V 3 bases and J 4 bases, with 10 bases left between them. This CDR3 contains 12 residues. Germline V CDR1 and CDR2: DFQATT, SNEGSKA (reference sequence). CDR3 amino acids: CSARTQGYEQYF. The CDR3 nucleotides are TGCAGTGCTAGGACCCAGGGATACGAGCAGTACTTC.

The CDR3 sequence: CASSYSIWGGDYEQYF. For the CDR3, the DNA is TGTGCCAGCAGTTACTCGATTTGGGGAGGGGATTACGAGCAGTACTTC. This rearrangement joins TRBV6-5 to TRBJ2-7; 7 nucleotides agree with TRBD2. Trimming at V came to 0 bases and at J to 4 bases, leaving 9 bases not matched to a gene. The CDR3 extends over 16 amino acids. Germline V gene lookup returns CDR1 MNHEY and CDR2 SVGAGI.

Comment on this clonotype: Because the CDR3's place on the DNA is in doubt, the DNA is left out and the CDR3 is given as listed by TCRdb. The chain uses TRBV12-3 or TRBV12-4 and TRBJ2-5; the D call in the table, TRBD1, was not verified against the DNA. A total of 24 residues make up the CDR3, ends included. The CDR3 loop is CASTNQTSMYLCASSLGREETQYF.

Worth noting for this clonotype: Since no conserved phenylalanine or tryptophan closes the CDR3, a read error is the likely cause. The chain carries TRBV19 and TRBJ1-1; D is ambiguous. The CDR3 loop spans 11 amino acids. V was clipped by 7 bases and J by 4 bases, with 7 bases between them. Germline lookup yields CDR1 LNHDA and CDR2 SQIVND (reference sequence). In nucleotides, the CDR3 is TGTGCCAGTAACAAGGGCACTGAAGCTTTCCTT. Encoded protein: CASNKGTEAFL.

This clonotype was seen ten or more times. This chain joins TRBV28 and TRBJ2-2; D is unclear. Looked up from germline, CDR1 is MDHEN and CDR2 is SYDVKM. Trimming stripped 2 bases from V and 6 bases from J, with 7 bases between. The CDR3 is made up of 13 amino acids. The CDR3 sequence is CASSLDGAGELFF. CDR3 nucleotides: TGTGCCAGCAGTTTAGATGGAGCCGGGGAGCTGTTTTTT.

This clonotype has at least ten counts. The chain has TRBV15 and TRBJ1-5; the D is unclear. From germline, CDR1 is LNHNV and CDR2 YYDKDF (reference sequence). The CDR3 runs 15 residues. Trimming pared 1 base from V and 0 bases from J, leaving 7 bases between. In DNA, the CDR3 is TGTGCCACCAGCAGAGCTGGGTATAGCAATCAGCCCCAGCATTTT. Protein sequence: CATSRAGYSNQPQHF. Variable domain in full (rest from reference TRBV15 and TRBJ1-5): DAMVIQNPRYQVTQFGKPVTLSCSQTLNHNVMYWYQQKSSQAPKLLFHYYDKDFNNEADTPDNFQSRRPNTSFCFLDIRSPGLGDTAMYLCATSRAGYSNQPQHFGDGTRLSIL.

The chain is built from TRBV7-9 and TRBJ2-5; 9 bases agree with TRBD2. The CDR3 is 17 residues long. The germline CDR1 and CDR2 sequences are SEHNR and FQNEAQ (reference sequence). V shed 5 bases and J 1 base; nucleotides not matched to a gene: 11. The CDR3 loop is CASSTILAGVIQETQYF. CDR3 DNA sequence: TGTGCCAGCAGCACAATCTTAGCGGGAGTGATCCAAGAGACCCAGTACTTC.

The chain employs TRBV11-2 and TRBJ1-2, with 7 bases lining up with TRBD1. The germline V gene encodes CDR1 SGHAT and CDR2 FQNNGV. The CDR3 is 15 residues long. Trimming cost V 4 bases and J 8 bases; bases outside gene matches: 13. CDR3 region: CASSSTGAPKGGYTF. The CDR3 DNA reads as TGTGCCAGCAGCTCCACAGGGGCGCCCAAGGGGGGCTACACCTTC.

The sample holds a few counts of this clonotype. The chain recombines TRBV11-2 with TRBJ2-2; D uncertain. CDR1 is SGHAT and CDR2 is FQNNGV in the germline V gene. Trimming cost V 5 bases and J 5 bases, with 6 bases left between them. The CDR3 has 12 amino acids. The CDR3 bases are TGTGCCAGCAGCCACACGACCGGGGAGCTGTTTTTT. Translating gives CASSHTTGELFF.

CDR3 sequence reads: CASSLVTGAISYEQYF. The CDR3 bases are TGCGCCAGCAGCTTGGTGACAGGAGCTATTTCCTACGAGCAGTACTTC. The V and J genes are TRBV5-1 and TRBJ2-7; tentative D call: TRBD1 (6 bases). Germline V gene lookup returns CDR1 SGHRS and CDR2 YFSETQ. The germline V and J ends were trimmed by 0 bases and 1 base, with 14 bases remaining between them. This CDR3 is built from 16 residues.

V gene TRBV11-2 combines with J gene TRBJ2-3; 11 nucleotides match TRBD2. Germline V gives CDR1 SGHAT, CDR2 FQNNGV. Trimming cost V 7 bases and J 2 bases; bases outside gene matches: 11. This CDR3 spans 17 amino acids. CDR3 sequence (DNA): TGTGCCAGCAACCGATGGGGGACTAGCGGTATCACAGATACGCAGTATTTT. This gives the protein CASNRWGTSGITDTQYF.

The chain is built from TRBV20-1 and TRBJ2-6; D perhaps matches TRBD2 (5 bases). Per the germline V gene, CDR1 is DFQATT and CDR2 is SNEGSKA (reference sequence). The CDR3 loop spans 13 amino acids. V dropped 5 bases and J dropped 10 bases, with 15 bases sitting between them. The CDR3 region is CSALDGVKNVLTF. CDR3 bases: TGCAGTGCTCTGGACGGGGTTAAAAACGTCCTGACTTTC.

In its sample, this clonotype was seen once. Since a far larger clone is one base different, this is likely a read error. This chain uses TRBV7-2 with TRBJ1-5, with D perhaps TRBD1 (6 bases). The CDR3 totals 13 residues. CDR1 and CDR2 (germline): SGHTA, FQGNSA. CDR3 nucleotides: TGTGCCGGCAGCTTAGGGGGATTCCAGCCCCAGCATTTT. This encodes CAGSLGGFQPQHF. The full variable domain, its missing parts supplied by reference TRBV7-2 and TRBJ1-5, is GAGVSQSPSNKVTEKGKDVELRCDPISGHTALYWYRQSLGQGLEFLIYFQGNSAPDKSGLPSDRFSAERTGGSVSTLTIQRTQQEDSAVYLCAGSLGGFQPQHFGDGTRLSIL.

This clonotype was picked up many times. The V gene is TRBV29-1, the J gene TRBJ2-5; D remains unclear. The CDR3 sequence is 12 residues long. Trimming shortened V by 0 bases and J by 10 bases, and 12 bases separated the two germline ends. Germline V CDR1 and CDR2: SQVTM, ANQGSEA. For the CDR3, the DNA is TGCAGCGTTGAAGATCTTCGAAGTGGCCAGTACTTC. Translating it yields CSVEDLRSGQYF. The whole variable domain, filled in from reference TRBV29-1 and TRBJ2-5, reads SAVISQKPSRDICQRGTSLTIQCQVDSQVTMMFWYRQQPGQSLTLIATANQGSEATYESGFVIDKFPISRPNLTFSTLTVSNMSPEDSSIYLCSVEDLRSGQYFGPGTRLLVL.

The CDR3 bases are TGTGCCAGCAGTGAATTCGGAAAAACGGATAGCAATCAGCCCCAGCATTTT. Residues: CASSEFGKTDSNQPQHF. The chain combines TRBV12-3 or TRBV12-4 with TRBJ1-5; no definite D call. The CDR3 is 17 amino acids. V shed 5 bases and J shed 0 bases, with 17 bases lying between them.

The chain recombines TRBV18 with TRBJ2-5; possible D gene TRBD2, 5 bases. Germline V gene data show CDR1 as KGHSH and CDR2 as LQKENI. V shed 3 bases and J shed 3 bases, with 14 bases lying between them. CDR3 length equals 15 residues. This CDR3 is CASSPYGPGKETQYF. For the CDR3, the DNA is TGTGCCAGCTCACCCTACGGTCCCGGGAAAGAGACCCAGTACTTC.

This clonotype was detected many times. The rearrangement links TRBV11-2 to TRBJ2-1; no clear D. Trimming took off 1 base at V and 3 bases at J, with 16 bases between the two ends. This CDR3 has 17 residues. Germline values: CDR1 SGHAT, CDR2 FQNNGV. In DNA form, the CDR3 reads TGTGCCAGCAGCTTAGGGGCACAGCTGTTTGGCTACAATGAGCAGTTCTTC. Its protein is CASSLGAQLFGYNEQFF.